This T cell receptor beta chain was observed in a study of shared clonotypes between healthy human individuals. Data came from immunoSEQ multiplex PCR; TCRdb stores just in-frame clones and leaves some out. Of around 2.1 million clones listed, approximately 96% are singletons. The length of the CDR3 is 15 residues. Germline CDR1 reads MGHRA; CDR2 reads YSYEKL. Trimming left V 4 bases short and J 3 bases short, with 12 bases between. This sequence was found in a young man in good health. V is TRBV4-1 and J is TRBJ1-4; D possibly corresponds to TRBD1 (5 bases). The sample comprised naive CD4+ T cells sorted from blood. Subset given: CD45RA+ positively selected. The CDR3 is CASSPGPQANEKLFF. CDR3 in DNA: TGCGCCAGCAGCCCGGGACCCCAGGCTAATGAAAAACTGTTTTTT.